The present T cell receptor (beta chain) was sequenced within a study of blood T cell repertoires in COVID-19. The overall study: Both acute and convalescent COVID-19 samples were obtained from the United States, Italy and Spain.

Everyone who took part was roughly 18 to 100 years old, and they came from about two dozen US areas. Participant-reported clinical history was the basis for cohort assignment. Per the original methods: Using reference gene primer amplification, nucleated cell counts were estimated. The method was immunoSEQ multiplex PCR; TCRdb's version includes in-frame clones alone and lacks a portion of them. The V and J calls and clone size are taken from that table; D and trimming were inferred from the DNA. The data contain roughly 430,000 clones, roughly 90% of them singletons. The germline V and J ends were trimmed by 9 bases and 1 base, with 15 bases remaining between them. CDR1 is LNHDA and CDR2 is SQIVND in the germline V gene (reference sequence). The CDR3 runs 14 residues.

The rearrangement joins TRBV19 to TRBJ1-1; possibly TRBD1 for D (6 bases). Sample: PBMCs or T cells enriched from blood (not recorded which). The sequence was obtained from a woman in her forties with acute COVID-19. The CDR3 is CASAKGDRNTEAFF. The CDR3 DNA sequence: TGTGCCAGCGCGAAGGGGGATAGGAACACTGAAGCTTTCTTT.